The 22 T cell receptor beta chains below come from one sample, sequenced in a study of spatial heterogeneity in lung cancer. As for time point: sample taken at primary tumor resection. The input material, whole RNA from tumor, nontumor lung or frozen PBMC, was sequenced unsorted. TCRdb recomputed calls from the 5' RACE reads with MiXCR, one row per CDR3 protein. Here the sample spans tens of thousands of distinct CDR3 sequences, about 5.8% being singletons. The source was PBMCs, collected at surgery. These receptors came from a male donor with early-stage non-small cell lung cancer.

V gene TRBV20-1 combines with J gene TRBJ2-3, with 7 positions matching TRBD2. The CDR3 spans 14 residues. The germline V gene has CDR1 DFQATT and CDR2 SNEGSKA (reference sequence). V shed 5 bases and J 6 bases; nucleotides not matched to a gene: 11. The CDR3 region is CSARRWGGGDTQYF. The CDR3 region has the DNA TGCAGTGCTCGCCGATGGGGGGGTGGTGATACGCAGTATTTT.

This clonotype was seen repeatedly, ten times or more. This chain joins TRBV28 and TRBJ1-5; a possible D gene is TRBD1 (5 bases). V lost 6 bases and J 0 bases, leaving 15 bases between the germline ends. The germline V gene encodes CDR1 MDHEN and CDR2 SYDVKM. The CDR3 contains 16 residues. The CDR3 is CASRPQGDYSNQPQHF. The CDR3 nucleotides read TGTGCCAGCAGACCTCAGGGAGACTATAGCAATCAGCCCCAGCATTTT. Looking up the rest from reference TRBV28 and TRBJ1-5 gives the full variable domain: DVKVTQSSRYLVKRTGEKVFLECVQDMDHENMFWYRQDPGLGLRLIYFSYDVKMKEKGDIPEGYSVSREKKERFSLILESASTNQTSMYLCASRPQGDYSNQPQHFGDGTRLSIL.

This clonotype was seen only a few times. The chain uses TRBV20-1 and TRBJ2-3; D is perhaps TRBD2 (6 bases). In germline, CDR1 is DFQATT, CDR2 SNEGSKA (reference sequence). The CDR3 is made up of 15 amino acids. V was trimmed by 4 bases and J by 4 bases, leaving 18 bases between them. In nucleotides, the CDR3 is TGCAGTGCTACCCACGGGACTCTTGCGGCAGATACGCAGTATTTT. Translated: CSATHGTLAADTQYF.

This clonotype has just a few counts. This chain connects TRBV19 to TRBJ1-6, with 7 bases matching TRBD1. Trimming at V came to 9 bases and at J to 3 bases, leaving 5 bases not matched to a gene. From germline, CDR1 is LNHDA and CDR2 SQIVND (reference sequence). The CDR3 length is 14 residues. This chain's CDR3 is CASQGGIYNSPLHF. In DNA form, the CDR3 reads TGTGCCAGCCAGGGGGGGATCTATAATTCACCCCTCCACTTT.

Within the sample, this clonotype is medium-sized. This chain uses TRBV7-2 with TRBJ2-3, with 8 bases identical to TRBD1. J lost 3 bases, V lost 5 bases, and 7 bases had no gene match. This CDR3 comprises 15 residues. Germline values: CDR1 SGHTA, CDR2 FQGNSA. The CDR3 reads CASSRGQVRTDTQYF. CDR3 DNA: TGTGCCAGCAGCCGGGGACAGGTCCGAACAGATACGCAGTATTTT.

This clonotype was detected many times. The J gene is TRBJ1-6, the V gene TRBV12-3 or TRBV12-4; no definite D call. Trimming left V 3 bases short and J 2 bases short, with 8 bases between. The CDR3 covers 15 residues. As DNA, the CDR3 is TGTGCCAGCAGTTTTGAGGTCCCCTATAATTCACCCCTCCACTTT. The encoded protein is CASSFEVPYNSPLHF.

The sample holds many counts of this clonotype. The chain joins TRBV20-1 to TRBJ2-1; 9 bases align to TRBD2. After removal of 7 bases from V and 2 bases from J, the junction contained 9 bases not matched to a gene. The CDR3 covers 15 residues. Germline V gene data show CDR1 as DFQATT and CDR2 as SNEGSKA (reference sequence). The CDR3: CSVPVAGVPYNEQFF. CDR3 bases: TGCAGTGTCCCCGTAGCGGGGGTCCCCTACAATGAGCAGTTCTTC.

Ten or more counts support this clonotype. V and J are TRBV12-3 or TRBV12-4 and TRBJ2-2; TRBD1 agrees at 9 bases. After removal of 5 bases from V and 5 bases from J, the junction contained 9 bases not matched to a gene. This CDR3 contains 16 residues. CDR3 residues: CASSLPGQGLTGELFF. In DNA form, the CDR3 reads TGTGCCAGCAGTCTTCCGGGACAGGGTCTTACCGGGGAGCTGTTTTTT.

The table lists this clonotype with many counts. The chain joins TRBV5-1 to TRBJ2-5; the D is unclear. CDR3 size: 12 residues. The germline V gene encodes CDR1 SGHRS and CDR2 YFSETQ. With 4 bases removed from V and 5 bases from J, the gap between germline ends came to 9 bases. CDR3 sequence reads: CASSLSRETQYF. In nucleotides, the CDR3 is TGCGCCAGCAGCCTATCGCGGGAGACCCAGTACTTC.

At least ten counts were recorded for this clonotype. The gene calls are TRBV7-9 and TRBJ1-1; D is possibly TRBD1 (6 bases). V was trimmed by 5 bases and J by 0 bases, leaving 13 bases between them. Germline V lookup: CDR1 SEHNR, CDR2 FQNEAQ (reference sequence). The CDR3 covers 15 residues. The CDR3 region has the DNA TGTGCCAGCAGCCGGCTAACAGGGATGAACACTGAAGCTTTCTTT. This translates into CASSRLTGMNTEAFF.

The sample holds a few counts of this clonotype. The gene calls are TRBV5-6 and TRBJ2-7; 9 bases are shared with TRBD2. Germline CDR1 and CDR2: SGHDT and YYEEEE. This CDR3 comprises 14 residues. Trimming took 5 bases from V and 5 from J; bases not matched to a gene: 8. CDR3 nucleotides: TGTGCCAGCAGAGCGGGACTAGCTTCCCACGAGCAGTACTTC. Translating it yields CASRAGLASHEQYF.

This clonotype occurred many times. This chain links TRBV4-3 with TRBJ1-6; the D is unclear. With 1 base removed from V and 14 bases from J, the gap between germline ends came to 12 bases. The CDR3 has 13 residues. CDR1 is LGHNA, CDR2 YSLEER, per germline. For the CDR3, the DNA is TGCGCCAGCAGCCAAGTTGGCGGTGGGGCCCTCCACTTT. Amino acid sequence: CASSQVGGGALHF.

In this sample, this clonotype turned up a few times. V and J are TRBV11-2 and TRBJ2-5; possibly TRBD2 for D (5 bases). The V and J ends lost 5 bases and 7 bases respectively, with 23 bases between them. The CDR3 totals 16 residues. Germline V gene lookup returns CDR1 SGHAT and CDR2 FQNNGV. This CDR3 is CASSPPGSGYPGTQYF. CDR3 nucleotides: TGTGCCAGCAGCCCCCCGGGGTCTGGGTACCCGGGGACCCAGTACTTC.

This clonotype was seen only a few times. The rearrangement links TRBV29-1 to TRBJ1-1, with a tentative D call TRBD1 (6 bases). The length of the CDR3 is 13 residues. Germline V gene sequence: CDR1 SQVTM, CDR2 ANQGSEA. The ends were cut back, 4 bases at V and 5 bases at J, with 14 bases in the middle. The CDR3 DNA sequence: TGCAGCGTTGTAAGCAGGGGAAGAACTGAAGCTTTCTTT. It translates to CSVVSRGRTEAFF.

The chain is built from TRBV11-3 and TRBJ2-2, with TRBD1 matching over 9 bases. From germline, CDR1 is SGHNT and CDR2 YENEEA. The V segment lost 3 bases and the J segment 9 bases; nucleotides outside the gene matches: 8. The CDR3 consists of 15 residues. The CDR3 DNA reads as TGTGCCAGCAGCTTCGACGGGACAGGGCGCCGGGAGCTGTTTTTT. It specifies CASSFDGTGRRELFF.

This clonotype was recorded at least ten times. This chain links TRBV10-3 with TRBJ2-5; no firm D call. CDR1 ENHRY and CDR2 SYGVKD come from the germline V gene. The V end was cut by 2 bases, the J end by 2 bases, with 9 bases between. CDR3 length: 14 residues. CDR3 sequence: CAISERAVQETQYF. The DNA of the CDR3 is TGTGCCATCAGTGAGAGGGCAGTACAAGAGACCCAGTACTTC.

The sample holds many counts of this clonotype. The CDR3 is CASSLSGYTATEAFF. CDR3 nucleotides: TGCGCCAGCAGCTTGTCAGGGTACACGGCCACTGAAGCTTTCTTT. V usage is TRBV5-1 and J usage is TRBJ1-1; maybe TRBD1 (5 bases). This CDR3 contains 15 residues. V was clipped by 1 base and J by 4 bases, with 14 bases between them. CDR1 is SGHRS and CDR2 is YFSETQ in the germline V gene.

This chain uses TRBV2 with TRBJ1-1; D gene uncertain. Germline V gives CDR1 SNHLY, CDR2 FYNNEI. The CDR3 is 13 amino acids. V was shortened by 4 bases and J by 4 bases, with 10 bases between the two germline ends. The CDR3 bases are TGTGCCAGCAGTGTTCGTTGGGGCACTGAAGCTTTCTTT. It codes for CASSVRWGTEAFF.

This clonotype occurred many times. The CDR3 spells CASSIRDRDKRDNTYNEQFF. Here the CDR3 DNA reads TGTGCCAGTAGTATCCGGGACAGAGATAAGAGGGATAATACCTACAATGAGCAGTTCTTC. The chain joins TRBV19 to TRBJ2-1; 7 bases match TRBD1. The CDR3 runs 20 residues. V lost 3 bases, J lost 2 bases, and 19 bases stayed unmatched. CDR1 and CDR2 from the germline V gene are LNHDA and SQIVND (reference sequence).

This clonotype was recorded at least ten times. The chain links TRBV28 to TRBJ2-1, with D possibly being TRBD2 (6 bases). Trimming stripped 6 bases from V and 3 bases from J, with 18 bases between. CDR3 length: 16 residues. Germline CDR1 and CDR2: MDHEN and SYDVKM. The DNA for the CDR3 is TGTGCCAGCAGGGGATCGGGGGTTGCCCTCTACAATGAGCAGTTCTTC. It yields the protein CASRGSGVALYNEQFF.

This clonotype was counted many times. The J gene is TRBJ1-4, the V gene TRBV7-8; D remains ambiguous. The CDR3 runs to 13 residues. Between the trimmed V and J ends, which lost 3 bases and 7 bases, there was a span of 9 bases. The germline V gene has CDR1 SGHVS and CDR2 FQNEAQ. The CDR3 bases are TGTGCCAGCAGCTTCGGTATCCCTGAAAAACTGTTTTTT. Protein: CASSFGIPEKLFF.

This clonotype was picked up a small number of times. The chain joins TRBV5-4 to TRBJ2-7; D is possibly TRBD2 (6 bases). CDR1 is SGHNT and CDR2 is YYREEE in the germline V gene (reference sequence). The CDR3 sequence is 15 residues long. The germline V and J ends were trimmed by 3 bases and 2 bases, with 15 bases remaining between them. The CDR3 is CASSSRASGAYEQYF. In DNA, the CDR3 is TGTGCCAGCAGCTCCCGGGCTTCGGGGGCCTACGAGCAGTACTTC.